This is a list of T cell receptor beta chains from one sample in a study of T cell changes during pregnancy in multiple sclerosis. Here immunoSEQ multiplex PCR was the method, and the copy in TCRdb shows in-frame clones only, minus some. The sample yields around 27,000 clones, 85% to 95% seen once. The sequences come from CD4+ T cells from peripheral blood mononuclear cells, collected in the first trimester of pregnancy. Every receptor here comes from a female donor with multiple sclerosis, enrolled in a pregnancy study. The CDR3 runs from the conserved cysteine through the conserved F or W. The D gene is left open where the match is weak. Clone size is not always given. Where it is, it says once, few, many or a class for expanded clones.

D: .; size: .; J: TRBJ1-6; V: TRBV7-6; DNA: TGTGCCAGCAGCCCCCGAACAGGGTTGGATTCACCCCTCCACTTT; CDR3: CASSPRTGLDSPLHF
D: .; size: .; J: TRBJ1-2; V: TRBV27; DNA: TGTGCCAGCTTCTCCGTAAGACAGTATAACTATGGCTACACCTTC; CDR3: CASFSVRQYNYGYTF
D: .; size: .; J: TRBJ2-7; V: TRBV6-6; DNA: TGTGCCAGCAGTTACCCCCAGGAAGTTGCCTACGAGCAGTACTTC; CDR3: CASSYPQEVAYEQYF
D: .; size: .; J: TRBJ1-2; V: TRBV6-1; DNA: TGTGCCAGCAGGGCCCCCGGGTCTGACTATGGCTACACCTTC; CDR3: CASRAPGSDYGYTF
D: .; size: .; J: TRBJ1-1; V: TRBV11-2; DNA: TGTGCCAGCAGCCCCCGTGGCAGGGCTACTGAAGCTTTCTTT; CDR3: CASSPRGRATEAFF
D: .; size: .; J: TRBJ2-7; V: TRBV5-4; DNA: TGTGCCAGCAGCTGGGGGGGGACATCCGCTTACGAGCAGTACTTC; CDR3: CASSWGGTSAYEQYF
D: .; size: .; J: TRBJ1-1; V: TRBV7-2; DNA: TGTGCCAGCAGCTTATACGGACAGCTCAACACTGAAGCTTTCTTT; CDR3: CASSLYGQLNTEAFF
D: TRBD1; size: .; J: TRBJ1-1; V: TRBV19; DNA: TGTGCCAGTAGTCCCTGGACAGGGGACACTGAAGCTTTCTTT; CDR3: CASSPWTGDTEAFF
D: .; size: .; J: TRBJ1-2; V: TRBV9; DNA: TGTGCCAGCAGCCCCCCCCAAGGGGGTGTCGGCTACACCTTC; CDR3: CASSPPQGGVGYTF
D: TRBD2; size: .; J: TRBJ2-3; V: TRBV6-1; DNA: TGTGCCAGCCGCAGGACTAGCTGGGGCACAGATACGCAGTATTTT; CDR3: CASRRTSWGTDTQYF
D: .; size: .; J: TRBJ1-4; V: TRBV6-1; DNA: TGTGCCAGCTCTATGGTAACTAATGAAAAACTGTTTTTT; CDR3: CASSMVTNEKLFF
D: TRBD1; size: .; J: TRBJ1-4; V: TRBV9; DNA: TGTGCCAGCAGCCTCACAGGGGGAGATGAAAAACTGTTTTTT; CDR3: CASSLTGGDEKLFF
D: .; size: .; J: TRBJ2-3; V: TRBV9; DNA: TGTGCCAGCAGCGTAGGGCTGATGTTTAGCACAGATACGCAGTATTTT; CDR3: CASSVGLMFSTDTQYF
D: TRBD2; size: .; J: TRBJ2-1; V: TRBV2; DNA: TGTGCCAGCAGTGAAGTTCGGCTAGCGGTCTACAATGAGCAGTTCTTC; CDR3: CASSEVRLAVYNEQFF
D: TRBD1; size: .; J: TRBJ2-3; V: TRBV5-4; DNA: TGTGCCAGCAGCATGCGGATGGGCAGGGGGCGAGATACGCAGTATTTT; CDR3: CASSMRMGRGRDTQYF
D: .; size: .; J: TRBJ2-2; V: TRBV2; DNA: TGTGCCAGCAGTGTCCGAACTAGTGGGACCGGGGAGCTGTTTTTT; CDR3: CASSVRTSGTGELFF
D: TRBD1; size: .; J: TRBJ2-6; V: TRBV29-1; DNA: TGCAGCGTTTCAGGGGGCTCTGGGGCCAACGTCCTGACTTTC; CDR3: CSVSGGSGANVLTF
D: TRBD1; size: .; J: TRBJ1-5; V: TRBV2; DNA: TGTGCCAGCAGTGTCCAACCAGGGGGCCCTAGCAATCAGCCCCAGCATTTT; CDR3: CASSVQPGGPSNQPQHF
D: .; size: .; J: TRBJ1-4; V: TRBV5-1; DNA: TGCGCCAGCAGCCCTGTACTGGGGGCAACAACTAATGAAAAACTGTTTTTT; CDR3: CASSPVLGATTNEKLFF
D: TRBD1; size: .; J: TRBJ2-7; V: TRBV29-1; DNA: TGCAGCGCCCGGAGGACAGGGGCCGCCGAGCAGTACTTC; CDR3: CSARRTGAAEQYF
D: .; size: .; J: TRBJ1-6; V: TRBV7-9; DNA: TGTGCCAGCAGCTTAGATACGGGAGGGTATAATTCACCCCTCCACTTT; CDR3: CASSLDTGGYNSPLHF
D: TRBD2; size: .; J: TRBJ2-1; V: TRBV2; DNA: TGTGCCAGCGGGCTGACTAGCGGGGCATACAATGAGCAGTTCTTC; CDR3: CASGLTSGAYNEQFF
D: TRBD2; size: .; J: TRBJ2-7; V: TRBV7-2; DNA: TGTGCCAGCAGCCTCGCCGGGACTAGTGTTTCCGAGCAGTACTTC; CDR3: CASSLAGTSVSEQYF
D: TRBD1; size: .; J: TRBJ1-2; V: TRBV30; DNA: TGTGCCTGGAGCTTGGCAGGGGGCGGCGGCTACACCTTC; CDR3: CAWSLAGGGGYTF
D: .; size: .; J: TRBJ2-3; V: TRBV10-3; DNA: TGTGCCATCAGAAGGACTTTCCGCACAGATACGCAGTATTTT; CDR3: CAIRRTFRTDTQYF
D: .; size: .; J: TRBJ1-1; V: TRBV30; DNA: TGTGCCTGGAGTGTACGAGGGGGCACTGAAGCTTTCTTT; CDR3: CAWSVRGGTEAFF
D: .; size: once; J: TRBJ1-4; V: TRBV20-1; DNA: TGCAGTGCTAAAGGATGGGGAGGACTGTTTTTT; CDR3: CSAKGWGGLFF
D: .; size: few; J: TRBJ1-1; V: TRBV7-2; DNA: TGTGCCAGCAGCCCGGGACTTTGGCACATGAACACTGAAGCTTTCTTT; CDR3: CASSPGLWHMNTEAFF
D: TRBD1; size: .; J: TRBJ2-2; V: TRBV6-5; DNA: TGTGCCAGCCAACGACAGGGTCGAACCGGGGAGCTGTTTTTT; CDR3: CASQRQGRTGELFF
D: .; size: .; J: TRBJ1-3; V: TRBV19; DNA: TGTGCCAGTAGCCCTGTGGTGACGGGGGGAAACACCATATATTTT; CDR3: CASSPVVTGGNTIYF
D: TRBD1; size: .; J: TRBJ1-5; V: TRBV6-5; DNA: TGTGCCAGCAGTTACTCTCAGGGGGCGAAGCCCCAGCATTTT; CDR3: CASSYSQGAKPQHF
D: .; size: .; J: TRBJ1-2; V: TRBV2; DNA: TGTGCCAGCAGTGAAATAACAGGGCTCTTCATGTTTAATGGCTACACCTTC; CDR3: CASSEITGLFMFNGYTF
D: .; size: .; J: TRBJ2-2; V: TRBV6-5; DNA: TGTGCCAGCAGCCCCAGGCCGAACACCGGGGAGCTGTTTTTT; CDR3: CASSPRPNTGELFF
D: .; size: .; J: TRBJ2-2; V: TRBV5-1; DNA: TGCGCCAGCCGGCTGGGGATGCAGGGATCCAACACCGGGGAGCTGTTTTTT; CDR3: CASRLGMQGSNTGELFF
D: TRBD2; size: .; J: TRBJ2-2; V: TRBV11-3; DNA: TGTGCCAGCAGCTCCTCCGGGACTAGCGGCGGGGAGCTGTTTTTT; CDR3: CASSSSGTSGGELFF
D: TRBD1; size: .; J: TRBJ1-6; V: TRBV19; DNA: TGTGCCAGTAGTATCGGGACAGGGAGCTCCTATAATTCACCCCTCCACTTT; CDR3: CASSIGTGSSYNSPLHF
D: .; size: .; J: TRBJ2-5; V: TRBV5-6; DNA: TGTGCCAGCGGGTCTTGGCGGCCCCAAGAGACCCAGTACTTC; CDR3: CASGSWRPQETQYF
D: .; size: .; J: TRBJ1-1; V: TRBV6-5; DNA: TGTGCCAGCAAGCTGAACACTGAAGCTTTCTTT; CDR3: CASKLNTEAFF
D: .; size: .; J: TRBJ2-5; V: TRBV9; DNA: TGTGCCAGCAGCCTATCCTCCCACTATCAAGAGACCCAGTACTTC; CDR3: CASSLSSHYQETQYF
D: .; size: once; J: TRBJ1-6; V: TRBV6-1; DNA: TGTGCCAGCATTAAGGGGGGGTGGGGTTCACCCCTCCACTTT; CDR3: CASIKGGWGSPLHF
D: .; size: few; J: TRBJ1-1; V: TRBV5-1; DNA: TGCGCCAGCAGCTTAACCAGGGGTAACACTGAAGCTTTCTTT; CDR3: CASSLTRGNTEAFF
D: TRBD1; size: .; J: TRBJ2-3; V: TRBV6-6; DNA: TGTGCCAGCAGTTACGGGACAGGTTACGACACAGATACGCAGTATTTT; CDR3: CASSYGTGYDTDTQYF
D: .; size: .; J: TRBJ2-1; V: TRBV7-8; DNA: TGTGCCAGCAGCTTAGCGCGGATTGAGCAGTTCTTC; CDR3: CASSLARIEQFF
D: .; size: .; J: TRBJ1-2; V: TRBV5-1; DNA: TGCGCCAGCAGCTCAGGGGAGACGGGCTATGGCTACACCTTC; CDR3: CASSSGETGYGYTF
D: .; size: .; J: TRBJ1-6; V: TRBV28; DNA: TGTGCCAGCAGTGTATCAGGGTGGTATAATTCACCCCTCCACTTT; CDR3: CASSVSGWYNSPLHF
D: TRBD1; size: .; J: TRBJ2-1; V: TRBV2; DNA: TGTGCCAACCGGGACAGGGCCTACAATGAGCAGTTCTTC; CDR3: CANRDRAYNEQFF
D: .; size: .; J: TRBJ2-7; V: TRBV29-1; DNA: TGCAGCGTTTCGGACAGGGAGGGTGAGCAGTACTTC; CDR3: CSVSDREGEQYF
D: .; size: .; J: TRBJ1-1; V: TRBV5-1; DNA: TGCGCCAGCAGCTTGGCTTGGAACACTGAAGCTTTCTTT; CDR3: CASSLAWNTEAFF
D: TRBD1; size: .; J: TRBJ2-1; V: TRBV4-3; DNA: TGCGCCAGCAGCCAAGGAGGGGGCAAAGACAATGAGCAGTTCTTC; CDR3: CASSQGGGKDNEQFF
D: TRBD1; size: .; J: TRBJ1-1; V: TRBV2; DNA: TGTGCCAGCAGCGGACAGGGGGCGAGCACTGAAGCTTTCTTT; CDR3: CASSGQGASTEAFF